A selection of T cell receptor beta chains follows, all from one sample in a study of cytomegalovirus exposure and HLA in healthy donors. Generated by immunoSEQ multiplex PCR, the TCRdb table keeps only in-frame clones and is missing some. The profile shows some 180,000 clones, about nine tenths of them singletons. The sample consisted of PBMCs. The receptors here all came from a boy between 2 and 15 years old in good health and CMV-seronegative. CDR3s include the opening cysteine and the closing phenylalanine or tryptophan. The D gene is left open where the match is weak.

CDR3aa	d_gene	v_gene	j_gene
CASSLLAGTYEQYF	TRBD2	TRBV7-9	TRBJ2-7
CASSQEAARSYEQYF	-	TRBV4-1	TRBJ2-7
CASSLQGANQPQHF	TRBD1	TRBV27	TRBJ1-5
CASIHWGGTGELFF	TRBD2	TRBV28	TRBJ2-2
CATRRGGQPQHF	-	TRBV2	TRBJ1-5
CASSEASGLYEQYF	TRBD2	TRBV2	TRBJ2-7
CASRLSAGNTIYF	-	TRBV19	TRBJ1-3
CASSLLGTSGSEQFF	TRBD2	TRBV27	TRBJ2-1
CAISESRTGGQETQYF	TRBD1	TRBV10-3	TRBJ2-5
CASSLAGIQYF	-	TRBV6-5	TRBJ2-4
CASSSSRGLGNEQFF	-	TRBV27	TRBJ2-1
CASRRGHSGNTIYF	-	TRBV28	TRBJ1-3
CASSLPGQGKTEAFF	TRBD1	TRBV28	TRBJ1-1
CASSLWRGSYEQYF	-	TRBV7-6	TRBJ2-7
CAWSRTELNSPLHF	-	TRBV30	TRBJ1-6
CASGRGSGYTDTQYF	-	TRBV5-1	TRBJ2-3
CASSGLAKNYEQYF	TRBD2	TRBV6-5	TRBJ2-7
CASSFGVYQETQYF	-	TRBV7-9	TRBJ2-5
CASRTGAEQYF	TRBD1	TRBV6-1	-
CASSHEGRGGANYGYTF	-	TRBV27	TRBJ1-2
CSVDYRNIQYF	-	TRBV29-1	TRBJ2-4
CASSALTGLAPSGSYEQYF	-	TRBV6-1	TRBJ2-7
CASSLLGTGEKLFF	-	TRBV5-5	TRBJ1-4
CASSVQGSLSYEQYF	-	TRBV2	TRBJ2-7
CASRGTNTGELFF	-	TRBV30	TRBJ2-2
CASSRVDNEQFF	-	TRBV27	TRBJ2-1
CASSSYDSYEQYF	-	TRBV19	TRBJ2-7
CASSWRVTEAFF	-	TRBV28	TRBJ1-1
CASSDAGTGGQPQHF	TRBD1	TRBV6-1	TRBJ1-5
CASSLVGSYEQYF	-	TRBV5-4	TRBJ2-7
CATQGGAVGSYEQYF	-	TRBV28	TRBJ2-7
CASSFPVTGGYTF	-	TRBV5-6	TRBJ1-2
CASSDISQGSNEKLFF	TRBD1	TRBV25-1	TRBJ1-4
CASSASGGSYNEQFF	TRBD1	TRBV6-6	TRBJ2-1
CSALTRGGYTF	-	TRBV20-1	TRBJ1-2
CASGQGRDQPQHF	TRBD1	TRBV6-6	TRBJ1-5
CASSSSGVVYEQYF	-	TRBV7-2	TRBJ2-7
CASSPTGTSTGEQYF	TRBD2	TRBV5-1	TRBJ2-7
CASNTGGNEQFF	TRBD1	TRBV6-5	TRBJ2-1
CASSLDPHTGELFF	-	TRBV5-1	TRBJ2-2
CSATLRGSYEQYF	-	TRBV29-1	TRBJ2-7
CASSEVIAGVPFF	TRBD2	TRBV6-1	TRBJ2-1
CSVEQFAGKAKNIQYF	-	TRBV29-1	TRBJ2-4
CASSEVRGWQETQYF	-	TRBV6-1	TRBJ2-5
CAIIDRDRGRYEQYF	TRBD1	TRBV19	TRBJ2-7
CASSGGGSHRRYEQYF	TRBD2	TRBV27	TRBJ2-7
CASSFAREETQYF	-	TRBV7-2	TRBJ2-5
CTSSQRTPPRGSYF	-	TRBV1	TRBJ2-7
CASSLKSPGGADEMQFF	TRBD2	TRBV13	TRBJ2-1
CSVERGGSEKLFF	-	TRBV29-1	TRBJ1-4
CASKRDGGYEQYF	TRBD2	TRBV27	TRBJ2-7
CASSIVAGAGANVLTF	TRBD2	TRBV19	TRBJ2-6
CARGARGGETQYF	TRBD2	TRBV19	TRBJ2-5
CASSLPGTSGKINTGELFF	TRBD2	TRBV7-8	TRBJ2-2
CASSVLADQETQYF	TRBD2	TRBV9	TRBJ2-5
CATSSRGRPYGYTF	-	TRBV15	TRBJ1-2
CASSLLLAGVGETQYF	TRBD2	TRBV11-2	TRBJ2-5
CASREGGTGPYEQYF	-	TRBV19	TRBJ2-7